Below, 3 T cell receptor beta chains from the same sample are listed, as sequenced in a study of siplizumab effects on memory and regulatory T cells. Produced via immunoSEQ multiplex PCR; TCRdb's table is partial and in-frame only. The sample holds about 110,000 clones, roughly 94% seen once. The sequencing input was Tregs sorted from blood. The receptors originated from a human donor in good health.

J is TRBJ2-7 and V is TRBV15; D is undetermined. The V and J ends lost 3 bases and 3 bases respectively, with 15 bases between them. CDR1 is LNHNV and CDR2 is YYDKDF in the germline V gene (reference sequence). This CDR3 comprises 15 residues. The CDR3 DNA sequence: TGTGCCACCAGCAGGATATTAGGTTCGGGCTACGAGCAGTACTTC. Translating it yields CATSRILGSGYEQYF.

The table lists this clone with a count of one. CDR3 amino acids: CASSLLRGNTEAFF. The CDR3 DNA follows: TGTGCCAGCAGCTTACTCAGGGGGAACACTGAAGCTTTCTTT. The rearrangement joins TRBV11-2 to TRBJ1-1; TRBD1 is a possible D gene (6 bases). In germline, CDR1 is SGHAT, CDR2 FQNNGV. Trimming left V 2 bases short and J 1 base short, with 8 bases between. The CDR3 consists of 14 residues.

The chain couples TRBV9 to TRBJ2-5; D ambiguous. The length of the CDR3 is 13 residues. The V end was cut by 2 bases, the J end by 1 base, with 6 bases between. The V gene's germline CDR1 is SGDLS and CDR2 YYNGEE. CDR3 coding DNA: TGTGCCAGCAGCGTTCGGATCCAAGAGACCCAGTACTTC. Protein sequence: CASSVRIQETQYF. Using reference TRBV9 and TRBJ2-5 for the parts outside the CDR3, the full variable domain is DSGVTQTPKHLITATGQRVTLRCSPRSGDLSVYWYQQSLDQGLQFLIQYYNGEERAKGNILERFSAQQFPDLHSELNLSSLELGDSALYFCASSVRIQETQYFGPGTRLLVL.